What follows describes a single TCR beta chain. Its antigen is undetermined. It was with random hexamers that roughly 0.5 to 1 ug RNA was reverse transcribed. TCRdb re-called the immunoSEQ multiplex PCR reads with MiXCR, one entry per CDR3 protein. The sample lists approximately 180,000 distinct CDR3 sequences; roughly 91% were seen once. This entry comes from a study of CD8 T cells in Susac syndrome. Study-wide results and limits: TCR sequencing and HLA analysis covered a relatively small number of individuals.

This CDR3 spans 15 amino acids. Per germline, CDR1 SGHDT and CDR2 YYEEEE. J was trimmed by 4 bases and V by 3 bases; bases with no gene match: 5. The sample consisted of CD4+ T cells from PBMCs. This TCR was recovered from a human donor with Susac syndrome. The chain combines TRBV5-6 with TRBJ1-2, with 11 bases matching TRBD1. The CDR3 loop is CASSSGQGATYGYTF. CDR3 nucleotide sequence: TGTGCCAGCAGCTCCGGACAGGGGGCCACCTATGGCTACACCTTC.